This T cell receptor (beta chain) was documented in a study of blood T cell repertoires in COVID-19. In the study overall: Spain, Italy and the United States supplied samples that represented acute and convalescent COVID-19. T cells, B-cell-depleted T cells, or PBMCs provided the cDNA or gDNA that served as material.

This clone was seen more than once but under ten times. CDR1 and CDR2 (germline): LGHDT, YNNKEL (reference sequence). Trimming removed 1 base at V and 7 bases at J, with 5 bases between. CDR3 length: 12 amino acids. Authors' processing steps: Amplified reference gene primers provided the basis for estimating nucleated cell counts. The assay was immunoSEQ multiplex PCR, and TCRdb's table has in-frame clones only and misses some. V, J and clone size reflect that table, while D and trimming were determined from the DNA. The repertoire holds around 130,000 clones, with roughly 90% as singletons. The origin of this receptor is a man between 70 and 80 years old with active COVID-19. The gene calls are TRBV3-1 (or the pseudogene TRBV3-2) and TRBJ2-1, with a tentative D call TRBD2 (5 bases). Material for sequencing was peripheral blood. The CDR3 loop reads CASSQGGNEQFF. CDR3 in DNA: TGTGCCAGCAGCCAAGGAGGGAATGAGCAGTTCTTC.